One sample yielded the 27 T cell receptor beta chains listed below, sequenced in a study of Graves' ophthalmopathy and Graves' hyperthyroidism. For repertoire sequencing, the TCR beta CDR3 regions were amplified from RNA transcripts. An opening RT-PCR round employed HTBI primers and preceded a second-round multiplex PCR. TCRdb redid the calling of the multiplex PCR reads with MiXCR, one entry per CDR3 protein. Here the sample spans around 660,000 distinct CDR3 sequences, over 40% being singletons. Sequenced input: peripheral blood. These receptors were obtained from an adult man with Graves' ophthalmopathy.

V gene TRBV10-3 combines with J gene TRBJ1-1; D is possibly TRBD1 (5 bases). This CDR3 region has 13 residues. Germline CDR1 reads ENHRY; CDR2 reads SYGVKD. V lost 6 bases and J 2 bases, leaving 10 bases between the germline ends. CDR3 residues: CAISQGANTEAFF. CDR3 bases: TGTGCCATCAGCCAAGGGGCCAACACTGAAGCTTTCTTT.

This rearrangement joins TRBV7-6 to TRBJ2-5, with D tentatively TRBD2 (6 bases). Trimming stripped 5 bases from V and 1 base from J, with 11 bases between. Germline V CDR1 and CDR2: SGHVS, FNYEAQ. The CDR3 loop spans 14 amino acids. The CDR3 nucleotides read TGTGCCAGCAGCCGCCCTAGCGTCCAAGAGACCCAGTACTTC. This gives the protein CASSRPSVQETQYF.

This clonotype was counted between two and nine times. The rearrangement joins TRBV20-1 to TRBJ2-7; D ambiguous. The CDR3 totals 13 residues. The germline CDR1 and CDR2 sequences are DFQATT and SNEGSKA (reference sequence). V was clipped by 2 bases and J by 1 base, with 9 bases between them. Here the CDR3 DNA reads TGCAGTGCTAGAAGAGTGGATTCCTACGAGCAGTACTTC. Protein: CSARRVDSYEQYF.

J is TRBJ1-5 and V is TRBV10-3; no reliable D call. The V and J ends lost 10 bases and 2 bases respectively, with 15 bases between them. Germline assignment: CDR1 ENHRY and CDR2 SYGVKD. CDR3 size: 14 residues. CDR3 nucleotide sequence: TGTGCCAGCAAGGACCAGAGGGGCAATCAGCCCCAGCATTTT. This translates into CASKDQRGNQPQHF.

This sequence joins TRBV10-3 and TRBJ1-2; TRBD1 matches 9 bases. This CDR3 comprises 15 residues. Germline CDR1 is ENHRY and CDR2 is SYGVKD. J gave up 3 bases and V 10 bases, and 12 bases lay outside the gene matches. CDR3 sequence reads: CATAPGQGLDYGYTF. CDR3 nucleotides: TGTGCCACAGCTCCGGGACAGGGCCTCGACTATGGCTACACCTTC.

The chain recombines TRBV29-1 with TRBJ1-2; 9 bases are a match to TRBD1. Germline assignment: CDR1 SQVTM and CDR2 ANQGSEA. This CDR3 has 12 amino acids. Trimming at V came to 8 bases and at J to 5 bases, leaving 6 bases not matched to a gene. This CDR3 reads CSLPGQGYGYTF. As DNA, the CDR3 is TGCAGCCTACCGGGACAGGGATATGGCTACACCTTC.

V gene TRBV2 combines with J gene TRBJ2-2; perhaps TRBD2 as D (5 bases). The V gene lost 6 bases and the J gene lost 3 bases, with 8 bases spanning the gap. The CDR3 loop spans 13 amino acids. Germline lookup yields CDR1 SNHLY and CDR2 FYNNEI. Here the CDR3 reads CASRLEDTGELFF. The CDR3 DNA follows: TGTGCCAGCAGACTAGAGGACACCGGGGAGCTGTTTTTT.

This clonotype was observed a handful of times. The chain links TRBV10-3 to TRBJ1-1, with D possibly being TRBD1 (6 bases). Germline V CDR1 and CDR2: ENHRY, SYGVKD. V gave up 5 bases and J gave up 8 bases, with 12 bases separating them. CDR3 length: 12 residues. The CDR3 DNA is TGTGCCATCAGTCGAGACAGGCGAGAAGCTTTCTTT. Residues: CAISRDRREAFF.

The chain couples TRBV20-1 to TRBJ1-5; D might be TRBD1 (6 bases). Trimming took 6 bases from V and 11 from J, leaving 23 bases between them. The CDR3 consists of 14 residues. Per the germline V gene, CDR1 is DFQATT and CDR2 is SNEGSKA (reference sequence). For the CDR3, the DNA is TGCAGTGCGGCCAGGGGAGGGTTACTAGAGACCCAGCATTTT. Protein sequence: CSAARGGLLETQHF.

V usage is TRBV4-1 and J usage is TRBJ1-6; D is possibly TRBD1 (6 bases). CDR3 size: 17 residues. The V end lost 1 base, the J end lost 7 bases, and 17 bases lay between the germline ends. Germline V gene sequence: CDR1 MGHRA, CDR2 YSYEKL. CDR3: CASSQALGGLRNSPLHF. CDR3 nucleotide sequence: TGCGCCAGCAGCCAAGCCCTCGGGGGGCTCCGGAATTCACCCCTCCACTTT.

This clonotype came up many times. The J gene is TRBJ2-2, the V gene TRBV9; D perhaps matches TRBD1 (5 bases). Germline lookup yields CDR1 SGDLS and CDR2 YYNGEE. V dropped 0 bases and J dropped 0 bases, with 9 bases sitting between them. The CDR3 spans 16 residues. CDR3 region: CASSVGGRANTGELFF. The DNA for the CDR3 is TGTGCCAGCAGCGTAGGGGGCAGGGCGAACACCGGGGAGCTGTTTTTT.

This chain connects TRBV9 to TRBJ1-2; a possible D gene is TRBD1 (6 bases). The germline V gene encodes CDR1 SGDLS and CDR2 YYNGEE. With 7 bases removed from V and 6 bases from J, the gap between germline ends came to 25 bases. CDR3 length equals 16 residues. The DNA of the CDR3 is TGTGCCAGCTCACCACCATCCCAAGGGGGGGCAAATGGCTACACCTTC. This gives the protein CASSPPSQGGANGYTF.

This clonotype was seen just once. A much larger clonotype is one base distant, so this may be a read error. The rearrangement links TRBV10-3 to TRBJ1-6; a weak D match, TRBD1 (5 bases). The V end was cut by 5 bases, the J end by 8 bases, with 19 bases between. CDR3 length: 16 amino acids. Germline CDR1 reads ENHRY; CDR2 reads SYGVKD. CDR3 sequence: CAISWGRTDSYSPLHF. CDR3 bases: TGTGCCATCAGTTGGGGAAGAACCGACAGCTATTCACCCCTCCACTTT.

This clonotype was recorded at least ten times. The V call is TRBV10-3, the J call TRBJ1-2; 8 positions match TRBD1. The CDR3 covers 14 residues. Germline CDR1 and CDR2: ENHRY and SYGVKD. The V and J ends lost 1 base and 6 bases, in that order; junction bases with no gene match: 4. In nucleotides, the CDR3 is TGTGCCATCAGTGAGTTTCTGGGACAGGATGGCTACACCTTC. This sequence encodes CAISEFLGQDGYTF.

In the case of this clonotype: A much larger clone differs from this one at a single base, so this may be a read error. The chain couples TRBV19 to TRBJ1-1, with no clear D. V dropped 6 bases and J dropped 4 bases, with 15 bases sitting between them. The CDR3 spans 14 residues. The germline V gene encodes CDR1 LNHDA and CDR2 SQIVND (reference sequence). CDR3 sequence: CASRVTGAPTEAFF. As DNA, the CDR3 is TGTGCCAGTAGGGTAACGGGCGCGCCCACTGAAGCTTTCTTT.

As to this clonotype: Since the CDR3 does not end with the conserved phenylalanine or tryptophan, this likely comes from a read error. The CDR3 spells CASSLASSNYGYTL. The CDR3 DNA is TGTGCCAGCAGCTTAGCGAGTTCTAACTATGGCTACACCCTC. V gene TRBV7-8 combines with J gene TRBJ1-2; D not certain. This CDR3 spans 14 amino acids. V was clipped by 0 bases and J by 0 bases, with 5 bases between them. Germline CDR1 and CDR2: SGHVS and FQNEAQ.

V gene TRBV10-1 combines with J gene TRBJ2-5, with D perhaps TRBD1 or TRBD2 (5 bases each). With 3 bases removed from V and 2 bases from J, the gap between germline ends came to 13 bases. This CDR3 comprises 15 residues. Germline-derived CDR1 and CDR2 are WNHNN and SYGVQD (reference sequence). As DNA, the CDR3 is TGCGCCAGCAGTGAAAGGAATGAGGGGCAAGAGACCCAGTACTTC. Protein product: CASSERNEGQETQYF.

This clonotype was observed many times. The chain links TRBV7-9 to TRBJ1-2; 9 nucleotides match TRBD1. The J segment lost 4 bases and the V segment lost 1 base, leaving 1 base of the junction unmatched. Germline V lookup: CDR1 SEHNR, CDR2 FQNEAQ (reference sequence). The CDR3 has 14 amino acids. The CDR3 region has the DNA TGTGCCAGCAGCTTAGTGGACAGGGGCTATGGCTACACCTTC. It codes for CASSLVDRGYGYTF.

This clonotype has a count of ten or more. The CDR3 is CASSPRGERASYEQYF. The CDR3 DNA reads TGTGCCAGCAGCCCTAGGGGAGAGCGCGCGTCCTACGAGCAGTACTTC. J is TRBJ2-7 and V is TRBV7-8; either TRBD1 or TRBD2 may supply D (5 bases each). CDR1 and CDR2 (germline): SGHVS, FQNEAQ. The CDR3 has 16 residues. V gave up 5 bases and J gave up 1 base, with 18 bases separating them.

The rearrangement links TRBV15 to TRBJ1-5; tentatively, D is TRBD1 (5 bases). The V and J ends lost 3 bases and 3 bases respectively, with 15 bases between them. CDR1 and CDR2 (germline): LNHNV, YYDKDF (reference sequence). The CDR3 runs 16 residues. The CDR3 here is CATSSLGGTDNQPQHF. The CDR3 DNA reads TGTGCCACCAGCAGCTTAGGCGGGACCGACAATCAGCCCCAGCATTTT.

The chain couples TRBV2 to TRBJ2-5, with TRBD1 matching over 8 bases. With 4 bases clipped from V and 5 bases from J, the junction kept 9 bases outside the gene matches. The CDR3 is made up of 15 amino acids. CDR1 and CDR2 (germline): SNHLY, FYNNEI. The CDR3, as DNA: TGTGCCAGCAGTGGGCAAGGACAGGGAGGCGAGACCCAGTACTTC. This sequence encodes CASSGQGQGGETQYF. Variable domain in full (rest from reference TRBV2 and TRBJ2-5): EPEVTQTPSHQVTQMGQEVILRCVPISNHLYFYWYRQILGQKVEFLVSFYNNEISEKSEIFDDQFSVERPDGSNFTLKIRSTKLEDSAMYFCASSGQGQGGETQYFGPGTRLLVL.

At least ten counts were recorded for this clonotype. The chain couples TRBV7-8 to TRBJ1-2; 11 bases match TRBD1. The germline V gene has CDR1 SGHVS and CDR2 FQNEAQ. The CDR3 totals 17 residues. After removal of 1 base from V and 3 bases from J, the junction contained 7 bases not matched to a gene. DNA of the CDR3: TGTGCCAGCAGCTTAGTGGGCTGGACAGGGGGCGACTATGGCTACACCTTC. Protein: CASSLVGWTGGDYGYTF.

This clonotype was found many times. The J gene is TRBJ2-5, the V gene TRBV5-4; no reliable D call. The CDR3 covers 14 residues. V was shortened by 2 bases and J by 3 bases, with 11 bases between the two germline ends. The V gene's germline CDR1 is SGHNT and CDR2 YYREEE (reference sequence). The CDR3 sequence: CASSLRETKETQYF. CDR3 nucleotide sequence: TGTGCCAGCAGCTTAAGAGAAACCAAAGAGACCCAGTACTTC.

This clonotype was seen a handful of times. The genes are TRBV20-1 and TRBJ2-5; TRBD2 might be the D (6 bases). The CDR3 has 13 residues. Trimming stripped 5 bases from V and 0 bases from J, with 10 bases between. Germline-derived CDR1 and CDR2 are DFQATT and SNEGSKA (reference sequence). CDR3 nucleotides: TGCAGTGCTCCCCGGGACTACCAAGAGACCCAGTACTTC. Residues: CSAPRDYQETQYF.

CDR3 amino acids: CASSNLGSANYGYTF. As DNA, the CDR3 is TGTGCCAGCAGTAATCTAGGGTCCGCTAACTATGGCTACACCTTC. J is TRBJ1-2 and V is TRBV27; D is uncertain. Germline lookup yields CDR1 MNHEY and CDR2 SMNVEV (reference sequence). Trimming left V 5 bases short and J 0 bases short, with 13 bases between. The CDR3 is 15 amino acids.

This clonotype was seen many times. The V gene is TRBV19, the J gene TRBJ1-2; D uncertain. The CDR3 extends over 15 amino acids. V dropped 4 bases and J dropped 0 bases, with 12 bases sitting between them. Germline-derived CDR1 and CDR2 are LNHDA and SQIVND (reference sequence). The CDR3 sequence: CASSTEDGPNYGYTF. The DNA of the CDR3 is TGTGCCAGTAGTACTGAAGATGGTCCTAACTATGGCTACACCTTC.

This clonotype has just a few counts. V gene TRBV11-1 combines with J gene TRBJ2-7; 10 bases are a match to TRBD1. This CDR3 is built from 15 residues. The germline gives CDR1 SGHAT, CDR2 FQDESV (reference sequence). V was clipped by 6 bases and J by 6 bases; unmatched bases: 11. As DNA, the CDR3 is TGTGCCAGCAGACAACCCGGGACAGGGGATCGCGAGCAGTACTTC. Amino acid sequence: CASRQPGTGDREQYF.